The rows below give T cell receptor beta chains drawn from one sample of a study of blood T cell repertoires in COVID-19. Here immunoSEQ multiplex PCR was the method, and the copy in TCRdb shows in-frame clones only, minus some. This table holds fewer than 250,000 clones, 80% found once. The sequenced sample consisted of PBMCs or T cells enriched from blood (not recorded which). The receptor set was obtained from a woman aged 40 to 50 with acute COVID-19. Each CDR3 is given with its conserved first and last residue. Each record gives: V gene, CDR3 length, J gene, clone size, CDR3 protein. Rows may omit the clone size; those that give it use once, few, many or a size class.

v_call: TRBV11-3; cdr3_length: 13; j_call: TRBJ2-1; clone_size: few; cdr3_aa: CASSFSSGNEQFF
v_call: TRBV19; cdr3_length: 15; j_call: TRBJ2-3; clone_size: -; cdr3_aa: CASTEIAGGTDTQYF
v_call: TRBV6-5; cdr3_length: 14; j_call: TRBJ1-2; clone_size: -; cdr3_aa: CASKTGEENYGYTF
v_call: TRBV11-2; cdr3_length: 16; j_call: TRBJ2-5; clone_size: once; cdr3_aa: CASSLLGGGDVETQYF
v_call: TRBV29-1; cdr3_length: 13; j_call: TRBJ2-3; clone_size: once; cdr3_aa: CSVVAGGPDTQYF
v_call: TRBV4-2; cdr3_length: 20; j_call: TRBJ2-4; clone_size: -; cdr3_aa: CASSKVKTSGIGGAKNIQYF
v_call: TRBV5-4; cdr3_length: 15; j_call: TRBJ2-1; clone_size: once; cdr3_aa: CASSPRGSLGDEQFF
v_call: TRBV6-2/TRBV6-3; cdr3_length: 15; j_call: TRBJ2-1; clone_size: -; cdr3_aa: CASSSDRDRYNEQFF
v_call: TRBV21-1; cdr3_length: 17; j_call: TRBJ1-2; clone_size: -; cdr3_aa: CASSKMRGRGPDYGYTF
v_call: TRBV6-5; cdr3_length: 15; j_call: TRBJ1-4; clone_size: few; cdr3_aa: CASSTDRGENEKLFF
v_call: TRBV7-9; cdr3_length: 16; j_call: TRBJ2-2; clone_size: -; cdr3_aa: CASSSIWTSLSGELFF
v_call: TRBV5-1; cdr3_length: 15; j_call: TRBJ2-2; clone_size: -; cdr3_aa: CASSLEGSATGELFF
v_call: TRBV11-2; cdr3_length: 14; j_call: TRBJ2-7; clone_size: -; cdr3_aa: CASSSRLAGVEQYF
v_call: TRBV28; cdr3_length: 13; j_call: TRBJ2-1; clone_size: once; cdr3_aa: CAARAGTYNEQFF
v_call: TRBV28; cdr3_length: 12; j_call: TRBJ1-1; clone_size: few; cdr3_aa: CASSVGQGEAFF
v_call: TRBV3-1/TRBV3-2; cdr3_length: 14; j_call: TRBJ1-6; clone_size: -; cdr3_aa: CASSQGQGSSPLHF
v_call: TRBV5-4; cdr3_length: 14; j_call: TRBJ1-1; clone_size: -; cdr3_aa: CASSLEQLNTEAFF
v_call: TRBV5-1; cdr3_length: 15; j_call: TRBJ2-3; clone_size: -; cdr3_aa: CASSLADQGADTQYF
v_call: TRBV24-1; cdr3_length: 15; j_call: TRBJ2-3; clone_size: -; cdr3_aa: CATSDLTSGRDTQYF
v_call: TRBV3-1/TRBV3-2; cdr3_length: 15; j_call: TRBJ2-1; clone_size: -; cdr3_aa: CASSQDVGLGDEQFF
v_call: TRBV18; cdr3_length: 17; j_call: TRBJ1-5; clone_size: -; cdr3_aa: CASSSTPMTVNNQPQHF
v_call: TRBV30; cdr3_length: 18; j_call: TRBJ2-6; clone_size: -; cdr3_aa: CAWAMTSGRGSGANVLTF
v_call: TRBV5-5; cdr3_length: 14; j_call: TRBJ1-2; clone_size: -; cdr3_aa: CASSKPGQHYGYTF
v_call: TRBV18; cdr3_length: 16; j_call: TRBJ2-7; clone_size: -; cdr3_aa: CASSPPGTGIAYEQYF
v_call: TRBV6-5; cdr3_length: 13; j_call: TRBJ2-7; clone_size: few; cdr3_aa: CASKRTGVEEQYF
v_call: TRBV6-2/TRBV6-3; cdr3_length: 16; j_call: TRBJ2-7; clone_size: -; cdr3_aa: CASSYSPWGQTYEQYF
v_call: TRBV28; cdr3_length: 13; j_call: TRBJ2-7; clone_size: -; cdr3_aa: CASSLGRNYEQYF
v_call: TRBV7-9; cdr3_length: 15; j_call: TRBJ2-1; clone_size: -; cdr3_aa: CASSLVGLEVNEQFF
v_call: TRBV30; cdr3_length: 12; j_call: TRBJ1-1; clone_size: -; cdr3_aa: CAWTQRGTEAFF
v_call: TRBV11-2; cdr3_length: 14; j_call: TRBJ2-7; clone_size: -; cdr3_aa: CASSERQRSYEQYF